This T cell receptor beta chain comes out of a study of cytomegalovirus exposure and HLA in healthy donors. Study-wide points: According to the study, roughly 160 TCR beta chains were cytomegalovirus-associated.

The CDR3 contains 14 residues. V lost 6 bases and J lost 1; bases outside the gene matches: 4. Germline V CDR1 and CDR2: KGHSH, LQKENI. This clone occurred a few times. Antigen specificity is unknown. The protocol was immunoSEQ multiplex PCR, while the TCRdb copy is restricted to in-frame clones and leaves out a portion. The data show 130,000 or so clones, 70% to 90% seen once. The sequencing sample was made of PBMCs. The TCR was taken from a woman between 25 and 40 years old in good health and CMV-seronegative. The rearrangement joins TRBV18 to TRBJ2-7; 9 nucleotides agree with TRBD1. CDR3 sequence (DNA): TGTGCCAGCTCCTCCGGGACAGGGTCCTACGAGCAGTACTTC. As protein: CASSSGTGSYEQYF.